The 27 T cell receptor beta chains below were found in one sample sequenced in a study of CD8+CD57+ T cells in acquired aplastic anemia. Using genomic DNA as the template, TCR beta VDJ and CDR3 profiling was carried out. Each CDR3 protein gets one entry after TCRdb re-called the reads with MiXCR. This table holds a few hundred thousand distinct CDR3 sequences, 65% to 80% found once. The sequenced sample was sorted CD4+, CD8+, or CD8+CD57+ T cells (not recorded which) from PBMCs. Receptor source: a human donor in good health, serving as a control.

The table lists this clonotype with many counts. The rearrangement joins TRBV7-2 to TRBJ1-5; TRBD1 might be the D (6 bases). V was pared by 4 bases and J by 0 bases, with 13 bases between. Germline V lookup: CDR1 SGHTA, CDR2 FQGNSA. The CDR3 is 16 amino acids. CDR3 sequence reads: CASSYLRGVSNQPQHF. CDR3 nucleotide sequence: TGTGCCAGCAGCTACCTAAGGGGGGTTAGCAATCAGCCCCAGCATTTT.

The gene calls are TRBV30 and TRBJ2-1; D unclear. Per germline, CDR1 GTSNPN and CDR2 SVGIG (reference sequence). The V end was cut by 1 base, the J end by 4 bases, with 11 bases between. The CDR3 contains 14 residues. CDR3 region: CAWSDGVPYNEQFF. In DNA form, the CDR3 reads TGTGCCTGGAGTGATGGGGTCCCTTACAATGAGCAGTTCTTC.

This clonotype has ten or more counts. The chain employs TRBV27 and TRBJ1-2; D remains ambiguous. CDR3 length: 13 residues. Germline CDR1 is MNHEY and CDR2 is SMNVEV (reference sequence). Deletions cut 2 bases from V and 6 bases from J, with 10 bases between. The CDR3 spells CASSLKGSNGYTF. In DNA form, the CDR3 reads TGTGCCAGCAGTTTAAAAGGATCAAATGGCTACACCTTC.

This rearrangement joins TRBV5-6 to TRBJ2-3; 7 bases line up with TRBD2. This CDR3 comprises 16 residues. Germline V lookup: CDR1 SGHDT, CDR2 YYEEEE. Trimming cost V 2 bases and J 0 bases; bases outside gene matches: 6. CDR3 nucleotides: TGTGCCAGCAGCTTAGCGGGGCACTCTAGCACAGATACGCAGTATTTT. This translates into CASSLAGHSSTDTQYF.

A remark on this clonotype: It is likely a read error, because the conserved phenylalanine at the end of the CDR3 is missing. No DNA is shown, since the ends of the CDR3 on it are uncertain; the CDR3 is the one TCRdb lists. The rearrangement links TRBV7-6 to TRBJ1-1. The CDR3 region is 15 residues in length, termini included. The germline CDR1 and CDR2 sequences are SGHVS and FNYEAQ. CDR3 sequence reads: CASSLRLEGKTNGFS.

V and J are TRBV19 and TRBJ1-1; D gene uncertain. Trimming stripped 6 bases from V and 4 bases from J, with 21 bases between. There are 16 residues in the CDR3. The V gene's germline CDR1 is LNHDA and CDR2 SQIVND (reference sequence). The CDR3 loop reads CASSPRTGSRGTEAFF. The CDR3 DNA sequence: TGTGCCAGTAGCCCCCGTACCGGATCCCGGGGCACTGAAGCTTTCTTT.

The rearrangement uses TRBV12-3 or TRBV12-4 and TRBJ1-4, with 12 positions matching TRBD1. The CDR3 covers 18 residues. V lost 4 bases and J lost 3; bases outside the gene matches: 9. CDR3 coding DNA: TGTGCCAGCAGTTACTCGTTGGGACAGGGGGCATCTAATGAAAAACTGTTTTTT. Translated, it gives CASSYSLGQGASNEKLFF.

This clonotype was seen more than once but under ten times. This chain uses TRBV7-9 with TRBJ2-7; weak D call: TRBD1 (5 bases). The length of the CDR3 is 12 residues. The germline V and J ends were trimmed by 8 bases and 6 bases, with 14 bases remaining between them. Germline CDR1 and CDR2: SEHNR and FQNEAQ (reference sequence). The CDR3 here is CASSREMVEQYF. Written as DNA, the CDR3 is TGTGCCAGCTCCAGGGAAATGGTCGAGCAGTACTTC.

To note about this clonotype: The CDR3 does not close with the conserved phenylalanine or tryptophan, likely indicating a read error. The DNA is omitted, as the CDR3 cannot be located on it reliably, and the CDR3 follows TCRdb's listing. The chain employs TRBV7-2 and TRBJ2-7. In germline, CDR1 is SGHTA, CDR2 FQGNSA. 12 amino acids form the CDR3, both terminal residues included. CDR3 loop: CASSHSISSGYI.

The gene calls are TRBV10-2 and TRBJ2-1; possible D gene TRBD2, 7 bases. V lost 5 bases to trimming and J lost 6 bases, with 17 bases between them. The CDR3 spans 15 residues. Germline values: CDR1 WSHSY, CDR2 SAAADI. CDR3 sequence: CASSLTGGSSNEQFF. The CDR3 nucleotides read TGCGCCAGCAGTTTAACGGGGGGCTCGAGCAATGAGCAGTTCTTC.

CDR3 in amino acids: CASKIGGGGYNEQFF. The CDR3 region has the DNA TGTGCCAGCAAGATTGGCGGGGGGGGCTACAATGAGCAGTTCTTC. The chain combines TRBV27 with TRBJ2-1; 9 bases agree with TRBD2. This CDR3 is built from 15 residues. The trim removed 7 bases at V and 3 bases at J, leaving 7 bases unmatched. In germline, CDR1 is MNHEY, CDR2 SMNVEV (reference sequence).

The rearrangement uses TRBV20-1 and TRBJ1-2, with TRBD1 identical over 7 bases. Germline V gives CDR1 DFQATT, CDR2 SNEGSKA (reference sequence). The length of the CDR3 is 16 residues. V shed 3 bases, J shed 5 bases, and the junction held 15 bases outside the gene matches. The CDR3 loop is CSASLAGGQGGYGYTF. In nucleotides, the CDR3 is TGCAGTGCTAGTCTAGCGGGGGGGCAGGGGGGATATGGCTACACCTTC.

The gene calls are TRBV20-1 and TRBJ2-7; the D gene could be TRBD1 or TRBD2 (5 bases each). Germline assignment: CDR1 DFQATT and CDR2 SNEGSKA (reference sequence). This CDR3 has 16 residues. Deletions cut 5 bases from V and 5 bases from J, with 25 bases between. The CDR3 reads CSARSNRGKRSDEQYF. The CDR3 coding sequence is TGCAGTGCTCGTTCGAACCGGGGCAAACGGAGTGACGAGCAGTACTTC.

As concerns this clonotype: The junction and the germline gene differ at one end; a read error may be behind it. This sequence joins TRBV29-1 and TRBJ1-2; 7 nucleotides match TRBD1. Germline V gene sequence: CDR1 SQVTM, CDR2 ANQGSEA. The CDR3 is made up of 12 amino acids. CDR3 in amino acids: CSVDTGAYGYTF. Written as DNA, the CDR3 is TGCAGTGTTGATACAGGGGCCTATGGCTACACCTTC.

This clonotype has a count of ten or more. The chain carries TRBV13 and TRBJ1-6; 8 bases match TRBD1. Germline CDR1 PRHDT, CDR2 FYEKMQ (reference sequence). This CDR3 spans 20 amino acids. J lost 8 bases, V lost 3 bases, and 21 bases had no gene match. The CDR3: CASSFSPHDAITGGHSPLHF. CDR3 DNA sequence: TGTGCCAGCAGCTTCTCCCCTCATGACGCTATTACAGGGGGTCATTCACCCCTCCACTTT.

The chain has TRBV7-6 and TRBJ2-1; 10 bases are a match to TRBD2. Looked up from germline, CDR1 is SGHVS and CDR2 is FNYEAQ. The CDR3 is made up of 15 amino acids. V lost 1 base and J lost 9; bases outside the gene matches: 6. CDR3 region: CASSLVERGGGEQFF. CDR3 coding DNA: TGTGCCAGCAGCTTAGTGGAGCGGGGGGGCGGTGAGCAGTTCTTC.

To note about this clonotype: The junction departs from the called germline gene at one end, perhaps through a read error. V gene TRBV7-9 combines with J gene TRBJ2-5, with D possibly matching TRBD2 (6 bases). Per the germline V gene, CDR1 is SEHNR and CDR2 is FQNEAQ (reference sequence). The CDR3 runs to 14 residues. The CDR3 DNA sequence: TGTGCCAGCAGCTTCAACTTACTAGCAAGGACCCTCGGGTTC. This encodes CASSFNLLARTLGF.

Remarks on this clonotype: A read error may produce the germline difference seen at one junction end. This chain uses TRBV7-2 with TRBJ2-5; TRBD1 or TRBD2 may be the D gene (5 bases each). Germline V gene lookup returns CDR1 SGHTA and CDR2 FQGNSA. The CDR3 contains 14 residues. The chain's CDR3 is CASSVRGDTQHFGF. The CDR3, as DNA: TGTGCCAGCAGCGTAAGGGGAGATACGCAGCATTTTGGCTTC.

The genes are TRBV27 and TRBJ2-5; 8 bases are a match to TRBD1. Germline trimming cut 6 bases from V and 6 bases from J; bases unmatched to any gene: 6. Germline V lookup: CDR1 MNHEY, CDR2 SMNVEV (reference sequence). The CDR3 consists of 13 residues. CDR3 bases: TGTGCCAGCAGCCTGGGACAGGCCCAGACCCAGTACTTC. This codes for CASSLGQAQTQYF.

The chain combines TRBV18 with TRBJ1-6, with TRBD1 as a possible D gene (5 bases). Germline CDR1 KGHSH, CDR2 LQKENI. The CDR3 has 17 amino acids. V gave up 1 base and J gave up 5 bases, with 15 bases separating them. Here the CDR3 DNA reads TGTGCCAGCTCACCACGGACGGGGGGGAGGAATAATTCACCCCTCCACTTT. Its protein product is CASSPRTGGRNNSPLHF.

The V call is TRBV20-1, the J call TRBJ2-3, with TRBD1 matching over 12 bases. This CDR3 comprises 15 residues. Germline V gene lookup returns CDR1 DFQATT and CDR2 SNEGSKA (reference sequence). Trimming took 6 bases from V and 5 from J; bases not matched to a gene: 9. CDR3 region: CSAQEGTGGVDTQYF. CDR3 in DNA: TGCAGTGCCCAGGAGGGGACAGGGGGCGTAGATACGCAGTATTTT.

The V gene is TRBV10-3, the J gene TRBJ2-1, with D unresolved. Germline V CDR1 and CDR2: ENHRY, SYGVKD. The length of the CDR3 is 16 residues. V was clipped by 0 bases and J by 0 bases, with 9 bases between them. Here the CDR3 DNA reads TGTGCCATCAGTGAGTCGAGTCAGAGCTCCTACAATGAGCAGTTCTTC. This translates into CAISESSQSSYNEQFF.

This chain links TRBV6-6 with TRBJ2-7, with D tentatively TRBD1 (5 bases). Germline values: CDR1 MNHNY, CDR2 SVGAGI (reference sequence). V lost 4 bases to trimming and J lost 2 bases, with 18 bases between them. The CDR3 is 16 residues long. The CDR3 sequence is CASSSNRPPKPYEQYV. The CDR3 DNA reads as TGTGCCAGCAGTTCCAACAGGCCCCCGAAACCCTACGAGCAGTACGTC.

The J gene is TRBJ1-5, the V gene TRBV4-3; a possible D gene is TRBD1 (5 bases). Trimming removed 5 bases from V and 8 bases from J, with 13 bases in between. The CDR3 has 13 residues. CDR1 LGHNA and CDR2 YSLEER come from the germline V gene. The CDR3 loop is CASSLGRGEPQHF. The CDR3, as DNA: TGCGCCAGCAGCTTGGGACGGGGGGAGCCCCAGCATTTT.

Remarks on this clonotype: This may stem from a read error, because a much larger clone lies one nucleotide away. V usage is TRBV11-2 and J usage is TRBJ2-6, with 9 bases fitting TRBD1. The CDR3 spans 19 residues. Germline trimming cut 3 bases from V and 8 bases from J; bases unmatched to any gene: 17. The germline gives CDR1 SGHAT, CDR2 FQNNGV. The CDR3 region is CASSLVLGTGLTPSNVLTF. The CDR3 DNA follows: TGTGCCAGCAGCTTGGTTCTTGGGACAGGGCTCACCCCCTCCAACGTCCTGACTTTC. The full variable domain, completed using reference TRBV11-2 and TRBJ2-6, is EAGVAQSPRYKIIEKRQSVAFWCNPISGHATLYWYQQILGQGPKLLIQFQNNGVVDDSQLPKDRFSAERLKGVDSTLKIQPAKLEDSAVYLCASSLVLGTGLTPSNVLTFGAGSRLTVL.

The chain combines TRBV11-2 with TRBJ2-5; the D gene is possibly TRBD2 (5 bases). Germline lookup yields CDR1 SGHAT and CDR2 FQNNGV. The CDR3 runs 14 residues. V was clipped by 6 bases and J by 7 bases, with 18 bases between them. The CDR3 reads CASRRGQRALTQYF. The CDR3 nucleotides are TGTGCCAGCAGACGAGGGCAGCGCGCTCTGACCCAGTACTTC.

CDR3: CASSNTGPTQNQPQHF. The CDR3, as DNA: TGTGCCAGCAGCAACACGGGTCCAACGCAGAATCAGCCCCAGCATTTT. The chain employs TRBV5-4 and TRBJ1-5; D is ambiguous. V was pared by 4 bases and J by 4 bases, with 18 bases between. CDR3 length: 16 amino acids. CDR1 and CDR2 from the germline V gene are SGHNT and YYREEE (reference sequence). Full variable domain (rest looked up from reference TRBV5-4 and TRBJ1-5): ETGVTQSPTHLIKTRGQQVTLRCSSQSGHNTVSWYQQALGQGPQFIFQYYREEENGRGNFPPRFSGLQFPNYSSELNVNALELDDSALYLCASSNTGPTQNQPQHFGDGTRLSIL.